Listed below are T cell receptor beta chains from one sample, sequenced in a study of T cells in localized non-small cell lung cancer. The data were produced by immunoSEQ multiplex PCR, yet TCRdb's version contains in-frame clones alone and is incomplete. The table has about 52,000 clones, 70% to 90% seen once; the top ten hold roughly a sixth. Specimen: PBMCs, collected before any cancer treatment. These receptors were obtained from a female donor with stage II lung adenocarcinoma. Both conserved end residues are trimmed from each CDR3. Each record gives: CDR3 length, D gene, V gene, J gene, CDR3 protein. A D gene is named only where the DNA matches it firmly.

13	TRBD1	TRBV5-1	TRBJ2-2	ASSWDRGNTGELF
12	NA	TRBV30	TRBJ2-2	AWSRLGLTGELF
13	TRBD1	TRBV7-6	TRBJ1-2	ASSLGGQVVDGYT
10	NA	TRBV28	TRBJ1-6	ASNPYNSPLH
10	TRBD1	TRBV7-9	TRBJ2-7	ASSQDRVEQY
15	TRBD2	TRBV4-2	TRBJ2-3	ASSQDPGLAGGDTQY
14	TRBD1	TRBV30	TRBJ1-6	AWSPAGGRRNSPLH
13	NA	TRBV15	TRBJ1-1	ATSRDQVTNTEAF
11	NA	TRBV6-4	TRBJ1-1	ASSDEGYTEAF
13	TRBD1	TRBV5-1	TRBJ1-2	ASSLGDRGTDGYT
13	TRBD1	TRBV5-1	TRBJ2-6	ASSLQGAGANVLT
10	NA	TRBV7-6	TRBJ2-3	ASSLASDTQY
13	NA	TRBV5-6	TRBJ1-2	ASSGGISLRSGYT
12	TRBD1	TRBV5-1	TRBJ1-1	ASSSRTGKTEAF
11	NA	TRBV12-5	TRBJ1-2	ASAPDSNYGYT
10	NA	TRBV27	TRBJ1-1	ASSRLREAAF
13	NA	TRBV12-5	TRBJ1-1	ASGLVVGQGIEAF
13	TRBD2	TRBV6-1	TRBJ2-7	ASRYDERGAYEQY
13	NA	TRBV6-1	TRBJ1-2	ASSLLEGLAKGYT
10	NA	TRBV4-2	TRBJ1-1	ASSLGSFEAF
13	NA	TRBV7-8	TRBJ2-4	ASSLGRKVWDIQY
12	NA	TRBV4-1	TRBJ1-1	ASSQVIQDTEAF